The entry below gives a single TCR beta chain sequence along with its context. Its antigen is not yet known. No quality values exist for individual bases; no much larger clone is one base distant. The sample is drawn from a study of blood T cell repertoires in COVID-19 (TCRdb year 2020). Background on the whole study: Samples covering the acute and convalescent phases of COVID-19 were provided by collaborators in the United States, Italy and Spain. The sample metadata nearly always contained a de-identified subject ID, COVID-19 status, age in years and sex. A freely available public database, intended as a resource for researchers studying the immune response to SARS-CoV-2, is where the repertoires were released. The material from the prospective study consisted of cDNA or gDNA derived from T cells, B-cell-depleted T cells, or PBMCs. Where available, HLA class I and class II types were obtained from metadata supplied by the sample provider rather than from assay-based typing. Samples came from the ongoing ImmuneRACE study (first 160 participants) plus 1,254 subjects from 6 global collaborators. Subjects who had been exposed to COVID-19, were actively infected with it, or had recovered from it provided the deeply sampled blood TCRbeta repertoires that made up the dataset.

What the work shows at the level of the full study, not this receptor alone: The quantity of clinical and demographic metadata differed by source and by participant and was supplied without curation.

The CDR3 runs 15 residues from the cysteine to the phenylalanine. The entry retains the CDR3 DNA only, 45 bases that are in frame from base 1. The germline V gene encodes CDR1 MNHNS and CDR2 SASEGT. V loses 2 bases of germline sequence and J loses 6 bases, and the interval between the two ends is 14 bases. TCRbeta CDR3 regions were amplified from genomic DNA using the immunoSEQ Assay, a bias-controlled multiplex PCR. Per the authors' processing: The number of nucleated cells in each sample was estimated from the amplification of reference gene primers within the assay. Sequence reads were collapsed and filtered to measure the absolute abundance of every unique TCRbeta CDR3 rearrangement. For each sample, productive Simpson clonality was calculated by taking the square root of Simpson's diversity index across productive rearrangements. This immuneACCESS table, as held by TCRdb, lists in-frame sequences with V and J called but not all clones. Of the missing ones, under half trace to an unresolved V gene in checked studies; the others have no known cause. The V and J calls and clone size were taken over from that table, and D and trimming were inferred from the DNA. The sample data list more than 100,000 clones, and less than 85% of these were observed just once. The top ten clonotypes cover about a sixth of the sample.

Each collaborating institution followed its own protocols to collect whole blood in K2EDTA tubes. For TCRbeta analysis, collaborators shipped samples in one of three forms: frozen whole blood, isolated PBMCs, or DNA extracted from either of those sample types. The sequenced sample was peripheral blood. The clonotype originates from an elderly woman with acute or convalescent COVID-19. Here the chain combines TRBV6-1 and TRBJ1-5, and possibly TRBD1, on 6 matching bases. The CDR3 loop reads CASSESHRVPQPQHF. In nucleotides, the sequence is TGTGCCAGCAGTGAATCCCACAGGGTCCCTCAGCCCCAGCATTTT.